This T cell receptor (beta chain) was observed in a study of long-term antiretroviral therapy in people with HIV. General study results and limits: Post-ART diversity increased but stayed below transplant donor controls.

With regard to this clone: The antigen is not known.

This was the immunoSEQ v3.0 assay at survey level. Sequencing was performed with immunoSEQ multiplex PCR; in TCRdb, only in-frame clones are kept and a portion is missing. The sample lists approximately 26,000 clones, 75% to 85% seen once, with 12% to 15% in the top ten. The receptor was isolated from a man aged 50-59 years with HIV. Source: unsorted PBMCs, taken 2.9 years after starting antiretroviral therapy.

This CDR3 reads CSASVLGEQFF. The CDR3 nucleotides are TGCAGTGCTAGTGTGTTAGGTGAGCAGTTCTTC. The chain employs TRBV20-1 and TRBJ2-1; D ambiguous. Germline CDR1 is DFQATT and CDR2 is SNEGSKA (reference sequence). The CDR3 contains 11 residues. Trimming stripped 3 bases from V and 9 bases from J, with 9 bases between.